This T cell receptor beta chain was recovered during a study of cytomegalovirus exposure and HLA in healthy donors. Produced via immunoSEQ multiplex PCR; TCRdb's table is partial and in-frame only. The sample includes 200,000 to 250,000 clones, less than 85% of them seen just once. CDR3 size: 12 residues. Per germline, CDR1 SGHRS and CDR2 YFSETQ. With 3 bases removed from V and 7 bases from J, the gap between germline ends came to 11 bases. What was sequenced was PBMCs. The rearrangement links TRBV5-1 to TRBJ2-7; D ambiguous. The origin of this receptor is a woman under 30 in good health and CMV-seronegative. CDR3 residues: CASSSGGWEQYF. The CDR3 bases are TGCGCCAGCAGCTCTGGCGGTTGGGAGCAGTACTTC. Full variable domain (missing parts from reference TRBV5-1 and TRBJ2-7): KAGVTQTPRYLIKTRGQQVTLSCSPISGHRSVSWYQQTPGQGLQFLFEYFSETQRNKGNFPGRFSGRQFSNSRSEMNVSTLELGDSALYLCASSSGGWEQYFGPGTRLTVT.